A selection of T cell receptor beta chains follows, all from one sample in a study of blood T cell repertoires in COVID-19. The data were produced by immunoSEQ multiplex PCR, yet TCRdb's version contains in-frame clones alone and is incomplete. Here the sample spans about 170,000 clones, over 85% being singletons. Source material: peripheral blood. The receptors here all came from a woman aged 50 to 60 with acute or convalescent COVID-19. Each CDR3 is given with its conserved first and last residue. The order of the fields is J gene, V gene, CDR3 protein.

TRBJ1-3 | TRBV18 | CASSPNRATGNTIYF
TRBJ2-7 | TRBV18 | CASSPRGLANEQYF
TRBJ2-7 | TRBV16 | CASSHPGQGLYEQYF
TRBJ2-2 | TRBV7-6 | CASSLEGRSQGTAGELFF
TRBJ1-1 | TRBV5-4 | CASSFVAVIGTGDFNTEAFF
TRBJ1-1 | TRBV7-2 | CASSSRDSNTEAFF
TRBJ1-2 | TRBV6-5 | CASSLGDSNYGYTF
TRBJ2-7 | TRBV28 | CASRQGGYEQYF
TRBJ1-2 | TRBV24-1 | CATSDFQGLSYTF
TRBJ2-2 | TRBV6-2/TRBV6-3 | CASSSFGKISRGGNTGELFF
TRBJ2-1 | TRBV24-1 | CATSDLGAYNEQFF
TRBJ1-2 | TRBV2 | CASSASRGFGYGYTF
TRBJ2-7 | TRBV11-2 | CASSGGSGGNRYEQYF
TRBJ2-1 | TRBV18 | CASSPSIQAEQFF
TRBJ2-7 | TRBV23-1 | CASSLQGYEQYF
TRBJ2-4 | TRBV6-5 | CATVPKNIQYF
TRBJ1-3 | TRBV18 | CASSPPGQIIGNTIYF
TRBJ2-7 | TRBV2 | CASISEDRVRYEQYF
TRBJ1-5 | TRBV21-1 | CARTVFSNQPQHF
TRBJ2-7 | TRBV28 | CASSPRDSPTGREQYF
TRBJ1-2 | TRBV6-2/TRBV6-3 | CASSLSGPYGYTF
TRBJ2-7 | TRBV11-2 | CASSLGLAGYEQYF
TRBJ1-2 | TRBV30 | CACGRDRGAIAGYTF
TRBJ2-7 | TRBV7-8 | CASSLDEAGRNYEQYF
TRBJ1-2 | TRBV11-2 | CASSSGRNNYGYTF
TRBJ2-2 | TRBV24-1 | CATSDPWTGGTGELFF
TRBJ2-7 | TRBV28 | CASAAGGPREQYF
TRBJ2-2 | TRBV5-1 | CASSLGALPLFF
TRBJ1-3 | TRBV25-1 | CASSEQGGSGNTIYF
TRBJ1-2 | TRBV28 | CASNANTNYGYTF
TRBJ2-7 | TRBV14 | CASSQQTGLEQYF
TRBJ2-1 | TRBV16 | CASSLQRGLIEQFF
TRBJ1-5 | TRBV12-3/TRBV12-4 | CASSLGENQPQHF
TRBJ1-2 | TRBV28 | CASSGQYGYTF
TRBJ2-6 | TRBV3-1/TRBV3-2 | CASSLTGTGANVLTF
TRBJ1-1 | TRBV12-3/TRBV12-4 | CASSSPSLEAFF